In its sample, the clone carrying this T cell receptor beta chain was seen a few times. The antigen is undetermined. Germline V CDR1 and CDR2: DFQATT, SNEGSKA (reference sequence). The CDR3 has 14 amino acids. Trimming shortened V by 1 base and J by 0 bases, and 10 bases separated the two germline ends. This record belongs to a study of molecular identifiers for immune sequencing clone quantification. Study-wide background: Replicate experiments divided RNA from around 20,000 or 100,000 naive CD8 cells into five parts and sequenced four.

Naive CD8 T cells were sorted as CD8+CD4-CCR7+CD45RA+. Study findings and constraints: Among about a million naive cells, as was reported, spiked Jurkat TCR RNA from one cell was detectable. Beyond 20 RNA copies, clones held over 99% of effector molecules, compared with under 1% in naive cells.

Using its own MiXCR run on the PCR reads, TCRdb lists one record per CDR3 protein. Altogether approximately 680,000 distinct CDR3 sequences are present, around 25% being singletons, with the ten largest covering roughly 0.83%. Sequences were obtained from naive CD8+ T cells from blood, with Jurkat cell RNA spiked in. Subset of the sample: FACS-sorted CD8+CD4-CCR7+CD45RA+ naive T cells. The origin of this receptor is a human donor in good health. Some libraries in this study had Jurkat cell RNA spiked in. This sequence joins TRBV20-1 and TRBJ2-7, with D tentatively TRBD2 (6 bases). DNA of the CDR3: TGCAGTGCTAGAGGGAGGGTTAGCTCCTACGAGCAGTACTTC. Protein product: CSARGRVSSYEQYF.